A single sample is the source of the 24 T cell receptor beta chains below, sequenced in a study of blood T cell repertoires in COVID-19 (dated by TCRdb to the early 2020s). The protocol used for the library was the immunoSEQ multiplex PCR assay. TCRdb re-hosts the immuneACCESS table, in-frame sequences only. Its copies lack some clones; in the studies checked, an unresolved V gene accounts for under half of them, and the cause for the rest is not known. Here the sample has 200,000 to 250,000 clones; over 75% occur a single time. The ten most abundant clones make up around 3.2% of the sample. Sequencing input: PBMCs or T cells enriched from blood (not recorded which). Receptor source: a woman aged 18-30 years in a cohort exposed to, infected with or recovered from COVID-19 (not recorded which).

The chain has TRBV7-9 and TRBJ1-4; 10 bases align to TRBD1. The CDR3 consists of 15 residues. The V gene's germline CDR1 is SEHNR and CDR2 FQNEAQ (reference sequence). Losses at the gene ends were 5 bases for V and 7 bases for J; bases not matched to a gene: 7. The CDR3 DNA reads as TGTGCCAGCAGCGCCAGGGGACAGGGGCCTGAAAAACTGTTTTTT. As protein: CASSARGQGPEKLFF.

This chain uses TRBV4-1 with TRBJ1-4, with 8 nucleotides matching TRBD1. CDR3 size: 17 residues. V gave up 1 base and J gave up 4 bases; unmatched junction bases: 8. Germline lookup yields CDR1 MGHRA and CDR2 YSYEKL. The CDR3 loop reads CASSQGAGGRDNEKLFF. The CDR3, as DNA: TGCGCCAGCAGCCAAGGGGCAGGGGGCAGGGATAATGAAAAACTGTTTTTT.

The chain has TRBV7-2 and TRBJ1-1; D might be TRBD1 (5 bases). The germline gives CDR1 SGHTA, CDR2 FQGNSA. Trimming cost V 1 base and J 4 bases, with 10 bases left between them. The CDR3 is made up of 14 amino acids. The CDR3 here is CASSLDGGGTEAFF. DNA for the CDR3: TGTGCCAGCAGCTTAGACGGGGGGGGCACTGAAGCTTTCTTT.

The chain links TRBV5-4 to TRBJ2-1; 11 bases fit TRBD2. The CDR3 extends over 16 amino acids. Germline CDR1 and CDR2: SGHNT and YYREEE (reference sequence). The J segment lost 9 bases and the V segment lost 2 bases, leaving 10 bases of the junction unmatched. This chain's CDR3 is CASSLLAGVDMGEQFF. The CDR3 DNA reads TGTGCCAGCAGCTTACTAGCGGGAGTTGATATGGGTGAGCAGTTCTTC.

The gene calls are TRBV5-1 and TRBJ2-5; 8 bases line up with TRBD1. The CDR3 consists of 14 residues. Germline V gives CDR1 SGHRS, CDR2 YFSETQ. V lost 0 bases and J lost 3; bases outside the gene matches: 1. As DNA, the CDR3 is TGCGCCAGCAGCTTGGCGGACAGGGAAGAGACCCAGTACTTC. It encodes CASSLADREETQYF.

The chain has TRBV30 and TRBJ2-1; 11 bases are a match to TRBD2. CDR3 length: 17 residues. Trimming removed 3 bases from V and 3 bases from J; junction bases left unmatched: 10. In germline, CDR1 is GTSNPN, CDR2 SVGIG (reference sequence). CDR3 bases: TGTGCCTGGAGATCCTTAGCGGGAGGGCCGAGCTACAATGAGCAGTTCTTC. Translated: CAWRSLAGGPSYNEQFF.

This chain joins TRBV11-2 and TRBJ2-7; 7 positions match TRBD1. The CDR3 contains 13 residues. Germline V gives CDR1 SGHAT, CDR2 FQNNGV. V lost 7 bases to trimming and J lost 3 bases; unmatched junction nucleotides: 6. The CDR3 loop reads CASKIGTDYEQYF. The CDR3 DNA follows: TGTGCCAGCAAAATCGGGACAGACTACGAGCAGTACTTC.

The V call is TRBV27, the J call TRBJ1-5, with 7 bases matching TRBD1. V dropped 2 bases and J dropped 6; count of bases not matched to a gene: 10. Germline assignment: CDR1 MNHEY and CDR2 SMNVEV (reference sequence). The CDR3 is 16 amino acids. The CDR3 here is CASSLGAGGTSQPQHF. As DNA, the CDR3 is TGTGCCAGCAGTTTAGGGGCAGGGGGAACCAGTCAGCCCCAGCATTTT.

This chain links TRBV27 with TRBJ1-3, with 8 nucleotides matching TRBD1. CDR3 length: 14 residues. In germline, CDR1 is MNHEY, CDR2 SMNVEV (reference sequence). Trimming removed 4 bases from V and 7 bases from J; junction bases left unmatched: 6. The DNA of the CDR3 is TGTGCCAGCAGTTCCCGGACAGGGTTGAACACCATATATTTT. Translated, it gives CASSSRTGLNTIYF.

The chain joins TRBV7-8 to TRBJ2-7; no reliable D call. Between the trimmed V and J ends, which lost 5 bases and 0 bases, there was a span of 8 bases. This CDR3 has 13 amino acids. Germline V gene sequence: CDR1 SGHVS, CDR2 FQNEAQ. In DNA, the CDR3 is TGTGCCAGCAGCCCCCTTAACTCCTACGAGCAGTACTTC. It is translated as CASSPLNSYEQYF. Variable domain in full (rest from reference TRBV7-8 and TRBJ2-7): GAGVSQSPRYKVAKRGQDVALRCDPISGHVSLFWYQQALGQGPEFLTYFQNEAQLDKSGLPSDRFFAERPEGSVSTLKIQRTQQEDSAVYLCASSPLNSYEQYFGPGTRLTVT.

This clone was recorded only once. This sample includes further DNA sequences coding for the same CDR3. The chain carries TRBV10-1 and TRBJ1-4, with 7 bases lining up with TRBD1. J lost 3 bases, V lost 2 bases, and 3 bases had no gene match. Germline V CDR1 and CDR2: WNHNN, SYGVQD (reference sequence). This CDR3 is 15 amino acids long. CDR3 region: CASSEGTAPNEKLFF. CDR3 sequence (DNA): TGCGCCAGCAGTGAGGGGACAGCTCCTAATGAAAAACTGTTTTTT.

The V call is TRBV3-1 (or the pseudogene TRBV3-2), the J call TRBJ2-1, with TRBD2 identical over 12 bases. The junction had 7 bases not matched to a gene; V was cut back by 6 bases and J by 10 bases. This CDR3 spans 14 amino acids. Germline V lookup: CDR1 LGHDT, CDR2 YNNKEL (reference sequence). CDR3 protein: CASRTSLAGGEQFF. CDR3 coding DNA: TGTGCCAGCAGAACCTCCCTAGCGGGAGGGGAGCAGTTCTTC.

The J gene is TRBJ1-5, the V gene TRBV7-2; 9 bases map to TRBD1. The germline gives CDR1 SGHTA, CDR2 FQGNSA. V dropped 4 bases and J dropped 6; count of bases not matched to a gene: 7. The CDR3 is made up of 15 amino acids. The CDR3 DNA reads TGTGCCAGCAGCTCAACAGGGGGCGGGAGTCAGCCCCAGCATTTT. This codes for CASSSTGGGSQPQHF.

The CDR3 sequence: CASSPRTRTDTQYF. The CDR3 DNA reads as TGTGCCAGCAGCCCACGGACTAGGACAGATACGCAGTATTTT. The genes are TRBV7-9 and TRBJ2-3, with 7 bases fitting TRBD2. Germline trimming cut 5 bases from V and 3 bases from J; bases unmatched to any gene: 5. Germline loops: CDR1 SEHNR, CDR2 FQNEAQ (reference sequence). This CDR3 is 14 amino acids long. The complete variable domain, with remaining parts taken from reference TRBV7-9 and TRBJ2-3, reads DTGVSQNPRHKITKRGQNVTFRCDPISEHNRLYWYRQTLGQGPEFLTYFQNEAQLEKSRLLSDRFSAERPKGSFSTLEIQRTEQGDSAMYLCASSPRTRTDTQYFGPGTRLTVL.

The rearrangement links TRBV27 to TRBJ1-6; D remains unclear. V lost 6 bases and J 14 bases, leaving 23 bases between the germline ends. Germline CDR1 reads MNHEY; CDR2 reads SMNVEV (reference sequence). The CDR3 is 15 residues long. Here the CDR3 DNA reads TGTGCCAGCAGCCCTCAGGACGGGCGAGGAGGGACCCTCCACTTT. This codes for CASSPQDGRGGTLHF.

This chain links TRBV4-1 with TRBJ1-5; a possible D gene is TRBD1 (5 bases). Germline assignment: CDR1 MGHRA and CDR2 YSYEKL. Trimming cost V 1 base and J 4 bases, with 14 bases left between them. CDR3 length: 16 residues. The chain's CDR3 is CASSQAGGSGNQPQHF. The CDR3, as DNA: TGCGCCAGCAGCCAAGCCGGGGGTTCGGGGAATCAGCCCCAGCATTTT.

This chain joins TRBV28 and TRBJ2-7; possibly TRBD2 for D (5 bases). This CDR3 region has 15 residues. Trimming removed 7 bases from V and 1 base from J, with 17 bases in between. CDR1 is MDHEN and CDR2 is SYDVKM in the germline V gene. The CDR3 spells CASTPGSAESYEQYF. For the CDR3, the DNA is TGTGCCAGCACCCCGGGGAGTGCCGAATCCTACGAGCAGTACTTC.

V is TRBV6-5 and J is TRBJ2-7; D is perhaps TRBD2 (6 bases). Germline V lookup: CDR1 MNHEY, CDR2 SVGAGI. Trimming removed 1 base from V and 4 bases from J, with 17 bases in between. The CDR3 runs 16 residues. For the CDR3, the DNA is TGTGCCAGCAGTTACTGGGCCCTAGGGACTTCTTACGAGCAGTACTTC. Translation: CASSYWALGTSYEQYF.

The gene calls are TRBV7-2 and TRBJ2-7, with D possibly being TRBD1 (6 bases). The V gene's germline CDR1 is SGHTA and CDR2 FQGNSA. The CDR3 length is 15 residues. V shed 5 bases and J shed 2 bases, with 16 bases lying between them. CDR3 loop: CASSLSKDSPYEQYF. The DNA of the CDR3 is TGTGCCAGCAGCCTAAGCAAGGACAGCCCCTACGAGCAGTACTTC.

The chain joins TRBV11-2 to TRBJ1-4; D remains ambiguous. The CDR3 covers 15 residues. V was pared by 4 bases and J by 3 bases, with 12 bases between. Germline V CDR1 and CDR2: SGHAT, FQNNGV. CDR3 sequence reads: CASSSDRSPNEKLFF. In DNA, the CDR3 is TGTGCCAGCAGCTCCGACCGGAGTCCTAATGAAAAACTGTTTTTT. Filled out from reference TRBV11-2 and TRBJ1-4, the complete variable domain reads EAGVAQSPRYKIIEKRQSVAFWCNPISGHATLYWYQQILGQGPKLLIQFQNNGVVDDSQLPKDRFSAERLKGVDSTLKIQPAKLEDSAVYLCASSSDRSPNEKLFFGSGTQLSVL.

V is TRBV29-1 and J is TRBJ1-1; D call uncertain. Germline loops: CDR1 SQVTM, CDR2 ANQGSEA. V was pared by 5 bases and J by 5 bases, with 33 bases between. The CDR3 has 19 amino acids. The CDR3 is CSVPHLPSGEGGGSTEAFF. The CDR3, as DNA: TGCAGCGTTCCCCATCTACCTTCCGGCGAGGGTGGTGGCTCGACTGAAGCTTTCTTT. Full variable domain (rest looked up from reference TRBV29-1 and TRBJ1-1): SAVISQKPSRDICQRGTSLTIQCQVDSQVTMMFWYRQQPGQSLTLIATANQGSEATYESGFVIDKFPISRPNLTFSTLTVSNMSPEDSSIYLCSVPHLPSGEGGGSTEAFFGQGTRLTVV.

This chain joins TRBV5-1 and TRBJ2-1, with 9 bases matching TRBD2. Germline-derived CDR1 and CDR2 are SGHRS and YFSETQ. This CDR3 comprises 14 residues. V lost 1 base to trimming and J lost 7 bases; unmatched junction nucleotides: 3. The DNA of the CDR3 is TGCGCCAGCAGCTTGACTAGCGGGTGGAATGAGCAGTTCTTC. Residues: CASSLTSGWNEQFF.

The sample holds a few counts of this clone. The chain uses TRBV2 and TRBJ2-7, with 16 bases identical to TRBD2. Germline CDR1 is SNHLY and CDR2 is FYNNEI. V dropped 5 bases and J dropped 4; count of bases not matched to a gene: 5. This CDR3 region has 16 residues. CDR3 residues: CASSPGTSGGAYEQYF. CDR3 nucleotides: TGTGCCAGCAGTCCGGGGACTAGCGGGGGGGCTTACGAGCAGTACTTC.

CDR3 amino acids: CASSEGWGDSTDTQYF. In DNA, the CDR3 is TGTGCCAGCAGTGAAGGGTGGGGGGACAGCACAGATACGCAGTATTTT. The chain employs TRBV6-1 and TRBJ2-3; the D gene is possibly TRBD2 (6 bases). The V gene lost 1 base and the J gene lost 0 bases, with 11 bases spanning the gap. The germline V gene has CDR1 MNHNS and CDR2 SASEGT. The CDR3 extends over 16 amino acids.